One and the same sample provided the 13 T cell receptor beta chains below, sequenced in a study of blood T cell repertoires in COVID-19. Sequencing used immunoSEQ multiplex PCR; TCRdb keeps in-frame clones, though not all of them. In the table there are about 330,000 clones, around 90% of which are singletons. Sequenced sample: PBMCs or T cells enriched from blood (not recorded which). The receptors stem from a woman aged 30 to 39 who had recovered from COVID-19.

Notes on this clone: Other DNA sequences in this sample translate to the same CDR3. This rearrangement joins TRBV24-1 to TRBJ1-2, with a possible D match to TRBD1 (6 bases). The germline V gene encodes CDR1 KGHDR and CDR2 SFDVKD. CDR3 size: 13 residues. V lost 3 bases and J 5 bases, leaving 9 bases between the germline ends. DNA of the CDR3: TGTGCCACCAGTGATCAAACAGGGTATGGCTACACCTTC. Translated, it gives CATSDQTGYGYTF.

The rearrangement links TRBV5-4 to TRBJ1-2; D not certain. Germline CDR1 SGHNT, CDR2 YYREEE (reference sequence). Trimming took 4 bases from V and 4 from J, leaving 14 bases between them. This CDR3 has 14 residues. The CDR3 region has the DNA TGTGCCAGCAGCAGCTCCAATGATTTCTATGGCTACACCTTC. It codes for CASSSSNDFYGYTF.

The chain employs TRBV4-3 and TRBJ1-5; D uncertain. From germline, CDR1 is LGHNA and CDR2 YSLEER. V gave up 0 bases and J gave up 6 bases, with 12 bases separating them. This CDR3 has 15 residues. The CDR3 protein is CASSQERHSGQPQHF. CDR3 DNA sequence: TGCGCCAGCAGCCAAGAACGTCACAGCGGTCAGCCCCAGCATTTT.

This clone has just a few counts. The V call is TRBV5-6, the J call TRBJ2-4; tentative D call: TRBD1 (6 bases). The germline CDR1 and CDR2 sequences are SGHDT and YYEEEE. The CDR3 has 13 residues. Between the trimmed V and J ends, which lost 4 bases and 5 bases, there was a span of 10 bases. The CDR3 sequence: CASSHRDQNIQYF. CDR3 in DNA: TGTGCCAGCAGCCACAGGGACCAAAACATTCAGTACTTC.

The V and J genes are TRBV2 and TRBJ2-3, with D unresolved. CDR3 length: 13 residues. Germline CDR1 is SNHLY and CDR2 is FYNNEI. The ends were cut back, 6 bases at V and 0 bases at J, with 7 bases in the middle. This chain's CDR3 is CASSVTSTDTQYF. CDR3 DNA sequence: TGTGCCAGCAGCGTAACAAGCACAGATACGCAGTATTTT.

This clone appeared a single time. CDR3 loop: CASSLYSHNEQFF. Here the CDR3 DNA reads TGTGCCAGCAGCTTGTACAGCCATAATGAGCAGTTCTTC. The chain combines TRBV5-8 with TRBJ2-1, with D uncertain. V lost 1 base and J lost 7, with 9 bases in between. In germline, CDR1 is SGHTS, CDR2 YDEGEE. The CDR3 has 13 residues.

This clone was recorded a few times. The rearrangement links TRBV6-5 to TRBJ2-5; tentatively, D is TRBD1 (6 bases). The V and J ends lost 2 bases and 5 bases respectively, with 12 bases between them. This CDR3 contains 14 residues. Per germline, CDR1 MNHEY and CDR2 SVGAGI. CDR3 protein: CASSYRQVGETQYF. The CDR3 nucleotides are TGTGCCAGCAGTTACCGACAGGTCGGGGAGACCCAGTACTTC.

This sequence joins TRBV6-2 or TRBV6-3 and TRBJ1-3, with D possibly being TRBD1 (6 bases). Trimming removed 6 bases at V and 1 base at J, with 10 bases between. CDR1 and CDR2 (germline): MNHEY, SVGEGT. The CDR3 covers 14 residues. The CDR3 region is CASSNRDSGNTIYF. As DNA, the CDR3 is TGTGCCAGCAGCAACAGGGATTCTGGAAACACCATATATTTT.

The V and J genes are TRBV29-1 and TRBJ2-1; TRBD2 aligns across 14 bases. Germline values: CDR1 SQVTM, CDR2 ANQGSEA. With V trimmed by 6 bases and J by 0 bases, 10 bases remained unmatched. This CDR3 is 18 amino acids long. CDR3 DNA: TGCAGCGTAGACGGACTAGCGGGGGGTCCTAGCTCCTACAATGAGCAGTTCTTC. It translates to CSVDGLAGGPSSYNEQFF.

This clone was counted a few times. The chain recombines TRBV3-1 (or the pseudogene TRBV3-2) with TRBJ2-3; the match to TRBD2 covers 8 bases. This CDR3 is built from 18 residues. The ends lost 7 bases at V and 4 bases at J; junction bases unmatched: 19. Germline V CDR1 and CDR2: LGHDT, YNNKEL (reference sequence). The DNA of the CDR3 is TGTGCCAGCACCCCGGGGAGCGGGGGTTCCTATAGCGCAGATACGCAGTATTTT. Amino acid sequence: CASTPGSGGSYSADTQYF.

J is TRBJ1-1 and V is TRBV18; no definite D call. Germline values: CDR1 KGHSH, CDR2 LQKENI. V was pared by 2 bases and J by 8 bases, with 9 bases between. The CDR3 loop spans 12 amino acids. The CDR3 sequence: CASSPLESEAFF. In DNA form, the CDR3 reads TGTGCCAGCTCACCATTGGAGTCCGAAGCTTTCTTT.

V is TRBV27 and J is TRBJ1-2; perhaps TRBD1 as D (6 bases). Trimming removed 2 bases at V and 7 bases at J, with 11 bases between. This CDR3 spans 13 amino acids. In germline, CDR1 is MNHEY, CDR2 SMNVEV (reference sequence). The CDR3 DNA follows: TGTGCCAGCAGTTTACAGGGGCGCGGTGGCTACACCTTC. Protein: CASSLQGRGGYTF.

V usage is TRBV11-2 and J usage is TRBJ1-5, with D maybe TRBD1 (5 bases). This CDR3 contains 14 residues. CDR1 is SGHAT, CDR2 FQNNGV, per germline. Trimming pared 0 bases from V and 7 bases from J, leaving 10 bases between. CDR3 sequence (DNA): TGTGCCAGCAGCTTAGACCAGGGTAGGCAGCCCCAGCATTTT. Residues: CASSLDQGRQPQHF. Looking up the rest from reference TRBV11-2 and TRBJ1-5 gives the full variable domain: EAGVAQSPRYKIIEKRQSVAFWCNPISGHATLYWYQQILGQGPKLLIQFQNNGVVDDSQLPKDRFSAERLKGVDSTLKIQPAKLEDSAVYLCASSLDQGRQPQHFGDGTRLSIL.